The 25 T cell receptor beta chains listed next were all sequenced from one sample in a study of T cell responses to AZD1222 COVID-19 vaccine. Generated by immunoSEQ multiplex PCR, the TCRdb table keeps only in-frame clones and is missing some. The sample shows some 170,000 clones, around 90% of them seen only once. This sample comprised peripheral blood, obtained 28 days after the second dose of the MenACWY control vaccine. These receptors came from an adult who received the MenACWY meningococcal vaccine as a control.

CDR3 amino acids: CASSPKGWDGELFF. DNA for the CDR3: TGCGCCAGCAGCCCTAAAGGGTGGGACGGGGAGCTGTTTTTT. The J gene is TRBJ2-2, the V gene TRBV4-3; D unclear. The CDR3 has 14 residues. V lost 4 bases, J lost 7 bases, and 13 bases lay in between. Per germline, CDR1 LGHNA and CDR2 YSLEER.

The rearrangement links TRBV3-1 (or the pseudogene TRBV3-2) to TRBJ1-6; 10 positions match TRBD1. Germline CDR1 is LGHDT and CDR2 is YNNKEL (reference sequence). This CDR3 spans 14 amino acids. The J segment lost 14 bases and the V segment lost 0 bases, leaving 4 bases of the junction unmatched. This chain's CDR3 is CASSQDLGTGALHF. In DNA, the CDR3 is TGTGCCAGCAGCCAAGATCTGGGGACAGGGGCCCTCCACTTT.

V and J are TRBV3-1 (or the pseudogene TRBV3-2) and TRBJ2-1; D may be TRBD2 (6 bases). Per germline, CDR1 LGHDT and CDR2 YNNKEL (reference sequence). CDR3 length: 11 residues. Trimming left V 8 bases short and J 4 bases short, with 6 bases between. CDR3 sequence (DNA): TGTGCCAGCCGGGGGTACAATGAGCAGTTCTTC. The encoded protein is CASRGYNEQFF.

This chain uses TRBV3-1 (or the pseudogene TRBV3-2) with TRBJ1-1, with 7 bases fitting TRBD1. CDR1 and CDR2 from the germline V gene are LGHDT and YNNKEL (reference sequence). With 8 bases clipped from V and 5 bases from J, the junction kept 8 bases outside the gene matches. The CDR3 contains 13 residues. DNA of the CDR3: TGTGCCAGCGGCCCTGACAGGGAAACTGAAGCTTTCTTT. Protein product: CASGPDRETEAFF.

The J gene is TRBJ1-2, the V gene TRBV6-5; 8 bases align to TRBD1. The CDR3 spans 15 residues. The germline V gene has CDR1 MNHEY and CDR2 SVGAGI. J lost 5 bases, V lost 4 bases, and 9 bases had no gene match. The CDR3 protein is CASSLLQGAQYGYTF. In nucleotides, the CDR3 is TGTGCCAGCAGTTTACTTCAGGGGGCGCAATATGGCTACACCTTC.

The chain has TRBV3-1 (or the pseudogene TRBV3-2) and TRBJ1-3; the D gene is possibly TRBD1 (5 bases). The CDR3 contains 15 residues. The V and J ends lost 0 bases and 2 bases respectively, with 8 bases between them. From germline, CDR1 is LGHDT and CDR2 YNNKEL (reference sequence). The CDR3 DNA sequence: TGTGCCAGCAGCCAAGATGTGGGGGCTGGAAACACCATATATTTT. Amino acids: CASSQDVGAGNTIYF.

The chain joins TRBV6-5 to TRBJ2-7; D unclear. CDR1 is MNHEY and CDR2 is SVGAGI in the germline V gene. Trimming left V 0 bases short and J 4 bases short, with 7 bases between. The CDR3 has 13 residues. CDR3 DNA sequence: TGTGCCAGCAGTTACTCGTGGGTTTACGAGCAGTACTTC. This codes for CASSYSWVYEQYF.

The V call is TRBV27, the J call TRBJ2-1; D might be TRBD2 (6 bases). V dropped 1 base and J dropped 4 bases, with 11 bases sitting between them. The V gene's germline CDR1 is MNHEY and CDR2 SMNVEV (reference sequence). The CDR3 runs 15 residues. The CDR3 DNA reads as TGTGCCAGCAGTTTATTCCGCGGGACGTACAATGAGCAGTTCTTC. It codes for CASSLFRGTYNEQFF.

The chain employs TRBV6-5 and TRBJ2-7; D gene ambiguous. Deletions cut 7 bases from V and 0 bases from J, with 10 bases between. There are 13 residues in the CDR3. CDR1 is MNHEY and CDR2 is SVGAGI in the germline V gene. CDR3 DNA sequence: TGTGCCAGCACCCACACATACTCCTACGAGCAGTACTTC. It encodes CASTHTYSYEQYF.

The chain is built from TRBV27 and TRBJ2-7, with D uncertain. The germline V gene encodes CDR1 MNHEY and CDR2 SMNVEV (reference sequence). The CDR3 has 14 residues. V was clipped by 3 bases and J by 2 bases, with 11 bases between them. CDR3 bases: TGTGCCAGCAGTTTGTCCTCGACCGCCTACGAGCAGTACTTC. Protein sequence: CASSLSSTAYEQYF.

V usage is TRBV11-2 and J usage is TRBJ2-1, with D tentatively TRBD1 (6 bases). The germline gives CDR1 SGHAT, CDR2 FQNNGV. V lost 1 base, J lost 0 bases, and 10 bases lay in between. This CDR3 spans 16 amino acids. The CDR3 protein is CASSLAEGGSYNEQFF. As DNA, the CDR3 is TGTGCCAGCAGCTTAGCTGAAGGGGGCTCCTACAATGAGCAGTTCTTC.

This clone has a single count. The V call is TRBV3-1 (or the pseudogene TRBV3-2), the J call TRBJ2-5, with 7 bases matching TRBD2. The CDR3 covers 15 residues. The germline CDR1 and CDR2 sequences are LGHDT and YNNKEL (reference sequence). J was trimmed by 3 bases and V by 6 bases; bases with no gene match: 10. CDR3 coding DNA: TGTGCCAGCAGTCTTAACCCCAGCGGGGAAGAGACCCAGTACTTC. Protein product: CASSLNPSGEETQYF.

The chain uses TRBV12-5 and TRBJ1-1; D ambiguous. Trimming took 5 bases from V and 7 from J, leaving 11 bases between them. Germline values: CDR1 LGHNT, CDR2 FRNRAP. The CDR3 contains 12 residues. CDR3 sequence: CASGRNNLEAFF. CDR3 bases: TGTGCTAGTGGTCGAAACAACCTTGAAGCTTTCTTT.

CDR3 sequence reads: CASSLAGDREKLFF. CDR3 bases: TGTGCCAGCAGTTTGGCCGGGGACAGAGAAAAACTGTTTTTT. The V gene is TRBV27, the J gene TRBJ1-4, with 7 bases that match TRBD1. Germline V CDR1 and CDR2: MNHEY, SMNVEV (reference sequence). With 3 bases clipped from V and 8 bases from J, the junction kept 6 bases outside the gene matches. CDR3 length: 14 amino acids.

V usage is TRBV24-1 and J usage is TRBJ2-2; a weak D match, TRBD2 (5 bases). The CDR3 runs 13 residues. In germline, CDR1 is KGHDR, CDR2 SFDVKD. The ends were cut back, 0 bases at V and 7 bases at J, with 5 bases in the middle. The DNA of the CDR3 is TGTGCCACCAGTGATTTGGCGGGCGGGGAGCTGTTTTTT. Its protein product is CATSDLAGGELFF.

This chain joins TRBV19 and TRBJ1-5, with unresolved D. Trimming shortened V by 4 bases and J by 4 bases, and 17 bases separated the two germline ends. The CDR3 sequence is 16 residues long. The germline gives CDR1 LNHDA, CDR2 SQIVND (reference sequence). CDR3 nucleotides: TGTGCCAGTAGTACACGGTTAGCAGGCTATAATCAGCCCCAGCATTTT. Amino acids: CASSTRLAGYNQPQHF.

This rearrangement joins TRBV15 to TRBJ1-1; tentatively, D is TRBD1 (5 bases). CDR1 is LNHNV and CDR2 is YYDKDF in the germline V gene (reference sequence). This CDR3 comprises 13 residues. V was pared by 3 bases and J by 12 bases, with 17 bases between. The CDR3 reads CATSSLDSLVSFF. In nucleotides, the CDR3 is TGTGCCACCAGCAGCCTAGACAGTCTAGTTTCTTTCTTT.

The V and J genes are TRBV7-9 and TRBJ2-2; 7 bases agree with TRBD1. The CDR3 has 15 residues. Germline CDR1 and CDR2: SEHNR and FQNEAQ (reference sequence). V dropped 5 bases and J dropped 5; count of bases not matched to a gene: 8. The CDR3: CASSPKTGTTGELFF. CDR3 coding DNA: TGTGCCAGCAGCCCCAAGACAGGGACGACCGGGGAGCTGTTTTTT.

The chain combines TRBV5-1 with TRBJ2-6; D remains unclear. The CDR3 has 13 amino acids. The V and J ends lost 6 bases and 0 bases respectively, with 4 bases between them. Germline CDR1 and CDR2: SGHRS and YFSETQ. In DNA, the CDR3 is TGCGCCAGCACTAGCTCTGGGGCCAACGTCCTGACTTTC. This translates into CASTSSGANVLTF. The whole variable domain, filled in from reference TRBV5-1 and TRBJ2-6, reads KAGVTQTPRYLIKTRGQQVTLSCSPISGHRSVSWYQQTPGQGLQFLFEYFSETQRNKGNFPGRFSGRQFSNSRSEMNVSTLELGDSALYLCASTSSGANVLTFGAGSRLTVL.

J is TRBJ1-1 and V is TRBV18; D not certain. CDR3 length: 16 amino acids. Trimming shortened V by 2 bases and J by 0 bases, and 13 bases separated the two germline ends. Germline V gene sequence: CDR1 KGHSH, CDR2 LQKENI. CDR3 coding DNA: TGTGCCAGCTCACCAGGACCCAGGAGAATGAACACTGAAGCTTTCTTT. Its translation is CASSPGPRRMNTEAFF.

This sequence joins TRBV19 and TRBJ1-5; TRBD1 agrees at 7 bases. Germline V gene lookup returns CDR1 LNHDA and CDR2 SQIVND (reference sequence). V shed 5 bases, J shed 1 base, and the junction held 5 bases outside the gene matches. The CDR3 runs 15 residues. The CDR3 coding sequence is TGTGCCAGTAGTGTGCTGGACAGGAGCAATCAGCCCCAGCATTTT. This codes for CASSVLDRSNQPQHF.

The CDR3 DNA is TGTGCCAGCAGTTGGGGGACAGGATATAGCAATCAGCCCCAGCATTTT. The encoded protein is CASSWGTGYSNQPQHF. This chain connects TRBV28 to TRBJ1-5, with 8 bases matching TRBD1. Germline CDR1 MDHEN, CDR2 SYDVKM. The CDR3 sequence is 16 residues long. Trimming at V came to 4 bases and at J to 0 bases, leaving 5 bases not matched to a gene.

The chain joins TRBV6-6 to TRBJ2-6, with a tentative D call TRBD1 (5 bases). This CDR3 is built from 17 residues. Germline V gene data show CDR1 as MNHNY and CDR2 as SVGAGI (reference sequence). The V end was cut by 5 bases, the J end by 4 bases, with 18 bases between. CDR3 residues: CASSRLQDLLGANVLTF. The CDR3 region has the DNA TGTGCCAGCAGTCGTCTACAGGACCTACTGGGGGCCAACGTCCTGACTTTC.

This clone appeared once. This chain's CDR3 is CAWSVPGPPNQPQHF. The CDR3 bases are TGTGCCTGGAGTGTACCAGGGCCACCAAATCAGCCCCAGCATTTT. This sequence joins TRBV30 and TRBJ1-5; D might be TRBD1 (5 bases). Germline loops: CDR1 GTSNPN, CDR2 SVGIG (reference sequence). The CDR3 runs to 15 residues. Deletions cut 0 bases from V and 4 bases from J, with 13 bases between.

This clone was observed a single time. The chain couples TRBV4-1 to TRBJ1-6; the D is unclear. The V gene's germline CDR1 is MGHRA and CDR2 YSYEKL. Trimming removed 1 base from V and 7 bases from J, with 11 bases in between. CDR3 length: 15 residues. CDR3 sequence reads: CASSQAYAVNSPLHF. CDR3 DNA sequence: TGCGCCAGCAGCCAAGCCTACGCCGTAAATTCACCCCTCCACTTT.